The present T cell receptor beta chain was sequenced within a study of Ad26.COV2.S vaccination and SARS-CoV-2 variants. Germline V gene lookup returns CDR1 ENHRY and CDR2 SYGVKD. The CDR3 contains 14 residues. V lost 6 bases to trimming and J lost 4 bases, with 12 bases between them. The treatment here: 15 to 20 received Ad26.COV2.S at low or high dose, single or two shots; 5 received placebo; per-sample allocation not given. Vaccine and placebo recipients were sampled on day 63 after the first injection. A Boston adult aged 18-55 years was the donor. Only in-frame clones appear in the TCRdb table, and some are missing; sequencing was by immunoSEQ multiplex PCR. The sample gives fewer than 400,000 clones, about 82% of which show up once; less than 2% is in the top ten.

This TCR was recovered from a person aged 18 to 65 who received the Ad26.COV2.S COVID-19 vaccine or a placebo. This rearrangement joins TRBV10-3 to TRBJ2-2; no clear D. The sample here was peripheral blood, taken in a trial of Ad26.COV2.S vaccine versus placebo. CDR3 region: CAISQKVTTGELFF. In nucleotides, the CDR3 is TGTGCCATCAGCCAGAAAGTAACCACCGGGGAGCTGTTTTTT.